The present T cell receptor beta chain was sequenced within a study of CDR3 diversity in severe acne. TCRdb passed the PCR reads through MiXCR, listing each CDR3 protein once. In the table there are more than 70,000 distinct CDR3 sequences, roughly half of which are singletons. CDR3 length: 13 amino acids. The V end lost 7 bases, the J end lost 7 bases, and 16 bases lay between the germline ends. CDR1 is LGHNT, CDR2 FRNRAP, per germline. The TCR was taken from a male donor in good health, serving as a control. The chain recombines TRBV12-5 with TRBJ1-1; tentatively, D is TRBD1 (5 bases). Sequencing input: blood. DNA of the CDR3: TGTGCTAGTGCCCGAGGGGTCTCCGGTGAAGCTTTCTTT. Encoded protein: CASARGVSGEAFF.